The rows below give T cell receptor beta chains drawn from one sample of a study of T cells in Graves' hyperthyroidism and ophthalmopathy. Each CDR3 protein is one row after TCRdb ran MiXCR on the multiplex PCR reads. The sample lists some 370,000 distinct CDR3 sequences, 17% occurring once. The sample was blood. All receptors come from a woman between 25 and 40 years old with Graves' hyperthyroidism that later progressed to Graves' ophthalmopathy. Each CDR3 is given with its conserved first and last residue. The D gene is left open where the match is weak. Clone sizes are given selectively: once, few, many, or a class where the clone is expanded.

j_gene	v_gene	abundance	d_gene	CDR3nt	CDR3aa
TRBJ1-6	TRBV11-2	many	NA	TGTGCCAGCAGCTTAGACAGGGTGATCTCCTATAATTCACCCCTCCACTTT	CASSLDRVISYNSPLHF
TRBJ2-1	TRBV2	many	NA	TGTGCCAGCAGTGAAGGTTCGAGTCTCTTAAATGAGCAGTTCTTC	CASSEGSSLLNEQFF
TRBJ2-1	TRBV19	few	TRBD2	TGTGCCAGTAGTATAAGTGAGGGACTAGCGGGACGGAGCCAGTTCTTC	CASSISEGLAGRSQFF
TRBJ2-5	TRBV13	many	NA	TGTGCCAGCAGCTTATGGGGGGACCAAGAGACCCAGTACTTC	CASSLWGDQETQYF
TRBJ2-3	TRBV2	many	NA	TGTGCCAGCAGTGCCCGTTTGGTCACAGATACGCAGTATTTT	CASSARLVTDTQYF
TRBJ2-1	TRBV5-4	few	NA	TGTGCCAGCAGCTTGAAACTAGCAGGCAGTGAGCAGTTCTTC	CASSLKLAGSEQFF
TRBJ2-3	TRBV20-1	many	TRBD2	TGCAGTGCTAGAGCCGTTTACCCCGGACTAGCGGGAGTCACAGATACGCAGTATTTT	CSARAVYPGLAGVTDTQYF
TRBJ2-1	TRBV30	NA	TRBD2	TGTGCCTGGAGTGTATTCGCTAGCGGGAGCACTGGCTACAATGAGCAGTTCTTC	CAWSVFASGSTGYNEQFF
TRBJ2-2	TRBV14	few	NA	TGTGCCAGCAGCCAAGAGCCGGGGGCCCGGGAGCTGTTTTTT	CASSQEPGARELFF
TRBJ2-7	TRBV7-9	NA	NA	TGTGCCAGCAGCAATACCCCGGTTATTACCTACGAGCAGTACTTC	CASSNTPVITYEQYF
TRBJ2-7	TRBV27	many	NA	TGTGCCAGCAGTCCCGACCAGTTCTCCTACGAGCAGTACTTC	CASSPDQFSYEQYF
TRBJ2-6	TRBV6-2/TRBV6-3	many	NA	TGTGCCAGCATCGCACAGGGATCTGGGGCCAACGTCCTGACTTTC	CASIAQGSGANVLTF
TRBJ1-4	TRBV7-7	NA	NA	TGTGCCAGCAGCTTAGTCCGCAAGAAACCCCAGGGGACTAATGAAAAACTGTTTTTT	CASSLVRKKPQGTNEKLFF